A single sample gave rise to the 14 T cell receptor beta chains below, sequenced in a study of blood T cell repertoires in COVID-19. TCRdb's table, derived via immunoSEQ multiplex PCR, lists solely in-frame clones and lacks some. Found here are 200,000 to 250,000 clones, about nine tenths of them singletons; the top ten hold approximately 2%. Source material: peripheral blood. These receptors were obtained from a man between 25 and 39 years old who had recovered from COVID-19.

The chain combines TRBV5-1 with TRBJ2-2, with D possibly being TRBD2 (6 bases). This CDR3 is 15 amino acids long. V lost 4 bases and J 2 bases, leaving 12 bases between the germline ends. CDR1 SGHRS and CDR2 YFSETQ come from the germline V gene. This CDR3 reads CASSRGIDNTGELFF. The CDR3 DNA is TGCGCCAGCAGCCGGGGGATTGATAACACCGGGGAGCTGTTTTTT.

The CDR3: CAWAGGQGNTIYF. In DNA, the CDR3 is TGTGCCTGGGCAGGGGGTCAGGGAAACACCATATATTTT. V is TRBV30 and J is TRBJ1-3; TRBD1 agrees at 7 bases. Per germline, CDR1 GTSNPN and CDR2 SVGIG (reference sequence). V gave up 5 bases and J gave up 4 bases; unmatched junction bases: 5. The CDR3 sequence is 13 residues long.

The chain combines TRBV7-8 with TRBJ1-5, with D possibly TRBD1 on 6 matching bases. CDR3 length: 15 residues. The V and J ends lost 3 bases and 4 bases respectively, with 13 bases between them. The germline V gene encodes CDR1 SGHVS and CDR2 FQNEAQ. This chain's CDR3 is CASSFEGQGNQPQHF. The CDR3 DNA follows: TGTGCCAGCAGCTTCGAGGGACAAGGTAATCAGCCCCAGCATTTT. The full variable domain, completed using reference TRBV7-8 and TRBJ1-5, is GAGVSQSPRYKVAKRGQDVALRCDPISGHVSLFWYQQALGQGPEFLTYFQNEAQLDKSGLPSDRFFAERPEGSVSTLKIQRTQQEDSAVYLCASSFEGQGNQPQHFGDGTRLSIL.

This rearrangement joins TRBV7-2 to TRBJ1-3; D remains ambiguous. Trimming removed 1 base from V and 0 bases from J, with 7 bases in between. This CDR3 has 15 amino acids. Germline CDR1 and CDR2: SGHTA and FQGNSA. In nucleotides, the CDR3 is TGTGCCAGCAGCTTAGATTACAGCTCTGGAAACACCATATATTTT. This encodes CASSLDYSSGNTIYF.

The chain has TRBV30 and TRBJ1-1; D not resolved. Trimming stripped 5 bases from V and 0 bases from J, with 10 bases between. CDR1 and CDR2 (germline): GTSNPN, SVGIG (reference sequence). The CDR3 contains 13 residues. The chain's CDR3 is CAWHRAMNTEAFF. The CDR3 bases are TGTGCCTGGCACAGAGCTATGAACACTGAAGCTTTCTTT.

V is TRBV7-9 and J is TRBJ1-1; 9 nucleotides match TRBD1. The germline gives CDR1 SEHNR, CDR2 FQNEAQ (reference sequence). The ends lost 5 bases at V and 3 bases at J; junction bases unmatched: 4. This CDR3 region has 14 residues. CDR3 DNA: TGTGCCAGCAGCGCGCGACAGGGGGACACTGAAGCTTTCTTT. This sequence encodes CASSARQGDTEAFF.

J is TRBJ1-1 and V is TRBV7-2, with D possibly matching TRBD1 (5 bases). The germline V gene encodes CDR1 SGHTA and CDR2 FQGNSA. V lost 3 bases to trimming and J lost 8 bases, with 10 bases between them. CDR3 length: 12 amino acids. CDR3 loop: CASSFINREAFF. CDR3 coding DNA: TGTGCCAGCAGCTTCATAAACAGGGAAGCTTTCTTT.

This sequence joins TRBV4-2 and TRBJ2-5, with 7 bases identical to TRBD1. The CDR3 has 17 amino acids. Per the germline V gene, CDR1 is LGHNA and CDR2 is YNFKEQ. The V segment lost 3 bases and the J segment 0 bases; nucleotides outside the gene matches: 10. CDR3 coding DNA: TGTGCCAGCAGCCAGGCTACCGGGACAGCCCACCAAGAGACCCAGTACTTC. This encodes CASSQATGTAHQETQYF.

The chain uses TRBV4-1 and TRBJ1-5; no reliable D call. Per germline, CDR1 MGHRA and CDR2 YSYEKL. Trimming left V 1 base short and J 6 bases short, with 19 bases between. The length of the CDR3 is 17 residues. As DNA, the CDR3 is TGCGCCAGCAGCCAAGGGGTGTTGAGTATGGCAGGTCAGCCCCAGCATTTT. Translating gives CASSQGVLSMAGQPQHF.

This clone was picked up a small number of times. This sequence joins TRBV27 and TRBJ1-2; perhaps TRBD1 as D (6 bases). V lost 2 bases to trimming and J lost 4 bases, with 8 bases between them. The CDR3 has 13 residues. CDR1 MNHEY and CDR2 SMNVEV come from the germline V gene (reference sequence). DNA for the CDR3: TGTGCCAGCAGTTTAGGACAGAGCTATGGCTACACCTTC. It translates to CASSLGQSYGYTF.

This chain links TRBV6-5 with TRBJ1-2; D gene ambiguous. This CDR3 contains 13 residues. V was trimmed by 5 bases and J by 2 bases, leaving 9 bases between them. The germline V gene has CDR1 MNHEY and CDR2 SVGAGI. DNA of the CDR3: TGTGCCAGCAGTACGGGAGTGAACTATGGCTACACCTTC. It is translated as CASSTGVNYGYTF.

This clone was counted a few times. The chain employs TRBV7-9 and TRBJ2-5; unclear D gene. Germline V lookup: CDR1 SEHNR, CDR2 FQNEAQ (reference sequence). This CDR3 has 14 amino acids. The germline V and J ends were trimmed by 2 bases and 2 bases, with 9 bases remaining between them. The CDR3 nucleotides are TGTGCCAGCAGCTTAATGCAGGCACAAGAGACCCAGTACTTC. This translates into CASSLMQAQETQYF.

The chain uses TRBV29-1 and TRBJ2-7, with 10 bases identical to TRBD1. V lost 5 bases to trimming and J lost 2 bases; unmatched junction nucleotides: 3. From germline, CDR1 is SQVTM and CDR2 ANQGSEA. CDR3 length equals 13 residues. CDR3 residues: CSVFGTGAYEQYF. In DNA form, the CDR3 reads TGCAGCGTTTTTGGGACAGGGGCCTACGAGCAGTACTTC.

The rearrangement joins TRBV20-1 to TRBJ2-3; no clear D gene. The CDR3 sequence is 11 residues long. Trimming stripped 6 bases from V and 8 bases from J, with 12 bases between. Germline-derived CDR1 and CDR2 are DFQATT and SNEGSKA (reference sequence). CDR3 loop: CSAPLASTQYF. In nucleotides, the CDR3 is TGCAGTGCCCCCCTGGCTAGTACGCAGTATTTT.